The T cell receptor beta chain described here comes from a study of a mutant IDH1 vaccine in newly diagnosed glioma. Turning to this clone: The antigen remains unidentified.

The CDR3 length is 14 residues. The junction had 5 bases not matched to a gene; V was cut back by 3 bases and J by 4 bases. Germline assignment: CDR1 GTSNPN and CDR2 SVGIG (reference sequence). Specified time point: week 35, safety follow-up. The content of each vaccine dose was 300 ug of mutant IDH1 20-mer peptide, and topical imiquimod accompanied it. Sequencing was performed with immunoSEQ multiplex PCR; in TCRdb, only in-frame clones are kept and a portion is missing. The data show tens of thousands of clones, approximately 80% seen once. The chain couples TRBV30 to TRBJ2-1, with 8 bases identical to TRBD2. The receptor was derived from a man aged 35 to 55 with glioma. The starting material was PBMCs, obtained from a glioma patient whose treatment included an IDH1 peptide vaccine. The chain's CDR3 is CAWRPGLEYNEQFF. DNA for the CDR3: TGTGCCTGGAGGCCGGGACTAGAGTACAATGAGCAGTTCTTC.